What follows are 18 T cell receptor beta chains derived from one specimen sequenced in a study of cytomegalovirus exposure and HLA in healthy donors. The PCR contained 60 Vbeta and 13 Jbeta primers. Generated by immunoSEQ multiplex PCR, the TCRdb table keeps only in-frame clones and is missing some. The repertoire holds about 170,000 clones, with about 85% as singletons. The sample comprised PBMCs. These receptors were obtained from a man under 40 in good health and CMV-seropositive.

The table lists this clone with a count of one. V and J are TRBV5-1 and TRBJ1-2, with 10 bases aligning to TRBD1. Germline loops: CDR1 SGHRS, CDR2 YFSETQ. The CDR3 sequence is 15 residues long. After removal of 1 base from V and 6 bases from J, the junction contained 6 bases not matched to a gene. For the CDR3, the DNA is TGCGCCAGCAGCTTGCGACAGGGGGCAGACAATGGCTACACCTTC. Its translation: CASSLRQGADNGYTF.

This chain joins TRBV11-2 and TRBJ2-7; D is ambiguous. The length of the CDR3 is 12 residues. Germline CDR1 is SGHAT and CDR2 is FQNNGV. V was trimmed by 1 base and J by 8 bases, leaving 9 bases between them. In nucleotides, the CDR3 is TGTGCCAGCAGCTTAGTTCTGGAGCAGCAGTACTTC. It translates to CASSLVLEQQYF.

The chain recombines TRBV18 with TRBJ2-7; TRBD1 is a possible D gene (5 bases). Trimming removed 3 bases at V and 0 bases at J, with 15 bases between. Germline V gene lookup returns CDR1 KGHSH and CDR2 LQKENI. The length of the CDR3 is 16 residues. CDR3 DNA: TGTGCCAGCTCACCGGTTCCGATGACAGCCTCCTACGAGCAGTACTTC. Translated, it gives CASSPVPMTASYEQYF.

This clone has only one observation. The genes are TRBV4-1 and TRBJ2-3; 11 nucleotides agree with TRBD2. This CDR3 spans 17 amino acids. Looked up from germline, CDR1 is MGHRA and CDR2 is YSYEKL. V gave up 0 bases and J gave up 11 bases; unmatched junction bases: 13. The CDR3 loop is CASSQEGGTSGVIRQYF. The CDR3 DNA follows: TGCGCCAGCAGCCAAGAAGGGGGGACTAGCGGAGTTATACGGCAGTATTTT.

The chain combines TRBV9 with TRBJ2-1, with 8 bases aligning to TRBD1. Germline trimming cut 4 bases from V and 3 bases from J; bases unmatched to any gene: 3. There are 14 residues in the CDR3. CDR1 SGDLS and CDR2 YYNGEE come from the germline V gene. DNA of the CDR3: TGTGCCAGCAGCATGACAGGGGACTACAATGAGCAGTTCTTC. Translation gives CASSMTGDYNEQFF.

The chain's CDR3 is CASSQGRGYNQPQHF. Written as DNA, the CDR3 is TGCGCCAGCAGCCAGGGCAGGGGGTATAATCAGCCCCAGCATTTT. V usage is TRBV4-3 and J usage is TRBJ1-5; 7 bases map to TRBD1. V lost 3 bases and J lost 4; bases outside the gene matches: 6. Germline CDR1 is LGHNA and CDR2 is YSLEER. The CDR3 is 15 residues long.

This clone turned up a few times. V usage is TRBV5-1 and J usage is TRBJ1-2; 8 bases align to TRBD1. The length of the CDR3 is 18 residues. The V gene end was trimmed by 3 bases and the J gene end by 0 bases; junction bases not matched to a gene: 13. Per germline, CDR1 SGHRS and CDR2 YFSETQ. CDR3 bases: TGCGCCAGCAGCTCAGGACAGGGAATCTGGGGGACTAACTATGGCTACACCTTC. Translating it yields CASSSGQGIWGTNYGYTF.

About this clone: The junction differs from germline at one of its ends, possibly a read error. This chain uses TRBV7-9 with TRBJ2-2, with D perhaps TRBD2 (5 bases). Germline loops: CDR1 SEHNR, CDR2 FQNEAQ (reference sequence). The CDR3 contains 12 residues. The CDR3 DNA reads as TGTTCCAGCAGCTCGGGGTTTGGGGAGCTGTTTTTT. Translation gives CSSSSGFGELFF.

The V call is TRBV10-3, the J call TRBJ2-2, with 7 bases fitting TRBD2. The trim removed 6 bases at V and 0 bases at J, leaving 10 bases unmatched. CDR1 is ENHRY and CDR2 is SYGVKD in the germline V gene. The CDR3 runs to 17 residues. Written as DNA, the CDR3 is TGTGCCATCAGCCAGTATACTAGCGCTGCGAACACCGGGGAGCTGTTTTTT. Translated, it gives CAISQYTSAANTGELFF.

This clone was seen a single time. V and J are TRBV15 and TRBJ2-1, with TRBD2 identical over 7 bases. The V and J ends lost 3 bases and 5 bases, in that order; junction bases with no gene match: 10. Germline CDR1 and CDR2: LNHNV and YYDKDF (reference sequence). The CDR3 is 16 residues long. The CDR3 DNA reads TGTGCCACCAGCAGTGCGAACGAGCGGGACCACAATGAGCAGTTCTTC. Encoded protein: CATSSANERDHNEQFF.

This chain links TRBV28 with TRBJ2-5; tentatively, D is TRBD2 (5 bases). Trimming shortened V by 5 bases and J by 2 bases, and 9 bases separated the two germline ends. Germline V lookup: CDR1 MDHEN, CDR2 SYDVKM. This CDR3 is 13 amino acids long. The CDR3 loop is CASSRGPQETQYF. The CDR3 coding sequence is TGTGCCAGCAGTCGAGGGCCACAAGAGACCCAGTACTTC.

The chain joins TRBV2 to TRBJ2-7; D may be TRBD1 (5 bases). This CDR3 is built from 13 residues. Trimming cost V 1 base and J 7 bases, with 11 bases left between them. The germline gives CDR1 SNHLY, CDR2 FYNNEI. DNA of the CDR3: TGTGCCAGCAGTGAAGGATCAGGGATTGAGCAGTACGTC. It specifies CASSEGSGIEQYV.

The CDR3 nucleotides are TGTGCCAGCAGTCATCGACTAGCGGGAGTTGTATACGAGCAGTACTTC. Encoded protein: CASSHRLAGVVYEQYF. The chain has TRBV11-2 and TRBJ2-7; 12 bases are shared with TRBD2. This CDR3 has 16 residues. V was clipped by 6 bases and J by 4 bases; unmatched bases: 10. Germline V gives CDR1 SGHAT, CDR2 FQNNGV.

This clone was detected a few times. Here the CDR3 reads CASSDEAGSRDTQYF. The CDR3 DNA reads TGTGCCAGCAGTGACGAAGCCGGGTCTAGAGATACGCAGTATTTT. The V gene is TRBV6-4, the J gene TRBJ2-3; D not certain. The germline gives CDR1 MRHNA, CDR2 SNTAGT. The ends were cut back, 2 bases at V and 5 bases at J, with 14 bases in the middle. The CDR3 runs to 15 residues.

This chain links TRBV5-6 with TRBJ2-5, with D perhaps TRBD2 (6 bases). Trimming left V 1 base short and J 5 bases short, with 18 bases between. The CDR3 loop spans 16 amino acids. CDR1 is SGHDT and CDR2 is YYEEEE in the germline V gene. CDR3 in DNA: TGTGCCAGCAGCTTGCCTAGGGGAGGTATGGAGGAGACCCAGTACTTC. Encoded protein: CASSLPRGGMEETQYF.

The chain employs TRBV11-3 and TRBJ2-7; 10 bases are a match to TRBD1. The CDR3 loop spans 15 amino acids. V lost 4 bases and J lost 3; bases outside the gene matches: 6. Germline V CDR1 and CDR2: SGHNT, YENEEA. CDR3 protein: CASSSQGQGGYEQYF. In DNA form, the CDR3 reads TGTGCCAGCAGCTCCCAAGGACAGGGGGGCTACGAGCAGTACTTC. The full variable domain, completed using reference TRBV11-3 and TRBJ2-7, is EAGVVQSPRYKIIEKKQPVAFWCNPISGHNTLYWYLQNLGQGPELLIRYENEEAVDDSQLPKDRFSAERLKGVDSTLKIQPAELGDSAVYLCASSSQGQGGYEQYFGPGTRLTVT.

The chain employs TRBV18 and TRBJ1-1; the D gene is possibly TRBD1 (5 bases). The CDR3 has 13 residues. From germline, CDR1 is KGHSH and CDR2 LQKENI. V shed 3 bases and J shed 3 bases, with 8 bases lying between them. The CDR3 region has the DNA TGTGCCAGCTCACCTGACAGATACACTGAAGCTTTCTTT. It yields the protein CASSPDRYTEAFF.

The V call is TRBV7-9, the J call TRBJ1-6; D remains unclear. The germline CDR1 and CDR2 sequences are SEHNR and FQNEAQ (reference sequence). Trimming removed 5 bases at V and 3 bases at J, with 11 bases between. The CDR3 length is 15 residues. Here the CDR3 DNA reads TGTGCCAGCAGCCAGGCACAGTTCTATAATTCACCCCTCCACTTT. This translates into CASSQAQFYNSPLHF.